The 5 T cell receptor beta chains reported below all come from one sample, sequenced in a study of radiotherapy plus CTLA-4 blockade in lung cancer. Produced via immunoSEQ multiplex PCR; TCRdb's table is partial and in-frame only. The table records about 80,000 clones, over 70% of them present only once. The starting material was peripheral blood, obtained from a patient treated with radiotherapy plus ipilimumab. These receptors were obtained from a human donor with non-small cell lung cancer whose response to radiotherapy plus ipilimumab could not be evaluated. Some clones in this sample may be carry-over from other donors' samples.

The CDR3, as DNA: TGTGCCAGCAGTTCCCCACTAGCGGGAGGCACCTACGAGCAGTACTTC. It is translated as CASSSPLAGGTYEQYF. This chain uses TRBV28 with TRBJ2-7, with TRBD2 matching 12 bases. The length of the CDR3 is 16 residues. The V gene's germline CDR1 is MDHEN and CDR2 SYDVKM. After removal of 4 bases from V and 2 bases from J, the junction contained 6 bases not matched to a gene.

The chain recombines TRBV5-1 with TRBJ2-3; 11 bases are a match to TRBD2. V lost 4 bases to trimming and J lost 0 bases; unmatched junction nucleotides: 7. This CDR3 contains 17 residues. CDR1 and CDR2 from the germline V gene are SGHRS and YFSETQ. The CDR3 region is CASSALAGGSSTDTQYF. CDR3 in DNA: TGCGCCAGCAGCGCCCTAGCGGGGGGCTCTAGCACAGATACGCAGTATTTT.

The chain couples TRBV19 to TRBJ2-7, with 13 bases fitting TRBD2. There are 14 residues in the CDR3. Germline V gene lookup returns CDR1 LNHDA and CDR2 SQIVND (reference sequence). V lost 3 bases, J lost 6 bases, and 2 bases stayed unmatched. The CDR3 region has the DNA TGTGCCAGTAGTATTGGACTAGCGGGGGCCGAGCAGTACTTC. Protein product: CASSIGLAGAEQYF.

The chain uses TRBV5-4 and TRBJ2-1; 7 nucleotides match TRBD1. The CDR3 has 12 amino acids. Unmatched junction bases numbered 5, after V lost 0 bases and J lost 14 bases. Germline CDR1 is SGHNT and CDR2 is YYREEE (reference sequence). The CDR3 is CASSLGGGAKFF. In DNA, the CDR3 is TGTGCCAGCAGCTTGGGAGGGGGCGCCAAGTTCTTC.

The rearrangement links TRBV7-9 to TRBJ1-1; D is possibly TRBD1 (6 bases). Trimming took 4 bases from V and 1 from J, leaving 13 bases between them. This CDR3 region has 15 residues. CDR1 SEHNR and CDR2 FQNEAQ come from the germline V gene (reference sequence). Written as DNA, the CDR3 is TGTGCCAGCAGCTACCTGGGACAAAGGAACACTGAAGCTTTCTTT. Translation gives CASSYLGQRNTEAFF. The full variable domain, with the rest looked up from reference TRBV7-9 and TRBJ1-1, is DTGVSQNPRHKITKRGQNVTFRCDPISEHNRLYWYRQTLGQGPEFLTYFQNEAQLEKSRLLSDRFSAERPKGSFSTLEIQRTEQGDSAMYLCASSYLGQRNTEAFFGQGTRLTVV.